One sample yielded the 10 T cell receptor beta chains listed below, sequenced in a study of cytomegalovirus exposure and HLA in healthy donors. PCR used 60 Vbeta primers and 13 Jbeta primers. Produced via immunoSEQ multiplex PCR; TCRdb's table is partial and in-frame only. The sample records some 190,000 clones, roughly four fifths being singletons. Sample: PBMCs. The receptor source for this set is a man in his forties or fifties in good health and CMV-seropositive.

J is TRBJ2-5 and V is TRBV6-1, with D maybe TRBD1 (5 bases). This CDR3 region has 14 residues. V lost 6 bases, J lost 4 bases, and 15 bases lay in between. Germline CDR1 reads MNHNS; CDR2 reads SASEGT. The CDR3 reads CASSGSGATETQYF. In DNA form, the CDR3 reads TGTGCCAGCAGCGGCAGTGGGGCGACAGAGACCCAGTACTTC.

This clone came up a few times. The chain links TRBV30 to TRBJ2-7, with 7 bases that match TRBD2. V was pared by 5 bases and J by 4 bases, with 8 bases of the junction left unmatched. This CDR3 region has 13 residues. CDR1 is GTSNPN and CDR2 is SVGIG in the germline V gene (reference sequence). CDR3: CAWHAGVQYEQYF. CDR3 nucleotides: TGTGCCTGGCACGCGGGAGTTCAGTACGAGCAGTACTTC.

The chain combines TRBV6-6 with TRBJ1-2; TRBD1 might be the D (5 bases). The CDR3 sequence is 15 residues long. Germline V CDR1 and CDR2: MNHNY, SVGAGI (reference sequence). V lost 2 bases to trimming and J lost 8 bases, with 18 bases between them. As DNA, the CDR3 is TGTGCCAGCAGTTACAGGGGCGCTGGGTCCCCGGGCTACACCTTC. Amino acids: CASSYRGAGSPGYTF.

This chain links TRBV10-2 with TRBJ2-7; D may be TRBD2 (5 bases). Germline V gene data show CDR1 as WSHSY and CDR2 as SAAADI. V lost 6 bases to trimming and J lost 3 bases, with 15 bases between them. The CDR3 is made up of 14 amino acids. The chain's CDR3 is CASRVGNGLYEQYF. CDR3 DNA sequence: TGCGCCAGCAGAGTAGGGAACGGACTCTACGAGCAGTACTTC.

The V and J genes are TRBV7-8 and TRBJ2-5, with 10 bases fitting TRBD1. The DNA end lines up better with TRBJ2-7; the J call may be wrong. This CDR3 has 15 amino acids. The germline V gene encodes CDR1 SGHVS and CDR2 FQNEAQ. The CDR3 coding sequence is TGTGCCAGCAGCGCAAGGGGACAGGGGCCCTACGAGCAGTACTTC. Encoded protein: CASSARGQGPYEQYF.

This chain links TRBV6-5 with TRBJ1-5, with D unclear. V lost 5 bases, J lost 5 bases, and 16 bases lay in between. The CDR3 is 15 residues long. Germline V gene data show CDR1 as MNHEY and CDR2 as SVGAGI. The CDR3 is CASSQLGSLDQPQHF. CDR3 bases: TGTGCCAGCAGTCAATTGGGGAGTCTTGATCAGCCCCAGCATTTT.

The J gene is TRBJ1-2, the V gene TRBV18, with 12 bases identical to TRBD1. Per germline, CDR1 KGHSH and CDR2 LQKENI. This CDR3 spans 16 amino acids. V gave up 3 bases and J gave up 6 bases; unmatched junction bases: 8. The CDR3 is CASSPPGQGAQNGYTF. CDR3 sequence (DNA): TGTGCCAGCTCACCCCCGGGACAGGGGGCGCAGAATGGCTACACCTTC.

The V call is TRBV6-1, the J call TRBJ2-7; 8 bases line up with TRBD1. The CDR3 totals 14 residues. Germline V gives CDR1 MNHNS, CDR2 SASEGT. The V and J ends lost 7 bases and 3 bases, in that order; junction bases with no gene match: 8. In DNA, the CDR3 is TGTGCCAGCAACCCTGACAGGGGCGGCTACGAGCAGTACTTC. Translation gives CASNPDRGGYEQYF.

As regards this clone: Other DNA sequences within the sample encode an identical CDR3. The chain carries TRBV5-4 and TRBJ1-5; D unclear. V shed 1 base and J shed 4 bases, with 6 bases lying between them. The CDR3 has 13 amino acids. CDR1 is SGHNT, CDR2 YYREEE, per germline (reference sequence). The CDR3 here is CASSLRGNQPQHF. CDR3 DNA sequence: TGTGCCAGCAGCTTGCGGGGAAATCAGCCCCAGCATTTT.

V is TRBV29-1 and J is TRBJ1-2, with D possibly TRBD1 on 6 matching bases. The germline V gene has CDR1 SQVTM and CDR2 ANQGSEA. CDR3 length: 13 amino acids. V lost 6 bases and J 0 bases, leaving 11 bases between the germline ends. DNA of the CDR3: TGCAGCGTCTTGGACAGAGCTAACTATGGCTACACCTTC. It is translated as CSVLDRANYGYTF.